This T cell receptor beta chain was recovered during a study of blood T cells in healthy people across ages. CDR1 and CDR2 (germline): MNHEY, SVGEGT. The V gene lost 0 bases and the J gene lost 3 bases, with 3 bases spanning the gap. The CDR3 totals 14 residues. Then a second PCR, running roughly 7 to 11 cycles, was carried out with a sample-barcoded 5' primer and a J-beta primer mix. TCRdb re-derived calls from the 5' RACE reads in MiXCR, one entry per CDR3 protein. Here the sample spans some 750,000 distinct CDR3 sequences, around a fifth being singletons. The chain recombines TRBV6-2 or TRBV6-3 with TRBJ2-6, with D unclear. This sequence was found in a man aged 70 or older in good health. The sample consisted of blood. This CDR3 is CASSYSNGANVLTF. CDR3 nucleotide sequence: TGTGCCAGCAGTTACTCTAATGGGGCCAACGTCCTGACTTTC.